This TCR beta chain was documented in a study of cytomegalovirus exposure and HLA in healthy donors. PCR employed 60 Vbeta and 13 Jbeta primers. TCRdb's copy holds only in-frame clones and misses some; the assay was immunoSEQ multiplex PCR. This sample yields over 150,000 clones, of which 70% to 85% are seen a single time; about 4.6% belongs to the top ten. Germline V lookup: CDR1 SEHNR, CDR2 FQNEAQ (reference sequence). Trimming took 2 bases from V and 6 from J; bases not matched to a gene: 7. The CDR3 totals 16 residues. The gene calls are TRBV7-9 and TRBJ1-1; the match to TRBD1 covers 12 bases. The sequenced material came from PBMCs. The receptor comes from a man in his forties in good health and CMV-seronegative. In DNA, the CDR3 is TGTGCCAGCAGCTTATATACCGGGACAGGGGGCCCTGAAGCTTTCTTT. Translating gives CASSLYTGTGGPEAFF. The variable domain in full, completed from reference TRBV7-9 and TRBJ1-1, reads DTGVSQNPRHKITKRGQNVTFRCDPISEHNRLYWYRQTLGQGPEFLTYFQNEAQLEKSRLLSDRFSAERPKGSFSTLEIQRTEQGDSAMYLCASSLYTGTGGPEAFFGQGTRLTVV.